This is a list of T cell receptor beta chains from one sample in a study of CD8 T cells in ankylosing spondylitis. Via MiXCR, TCRdb re-called the 5' RACE reads, giving one row per CDR3 protein. Found here are about 150,000 distinct CDR3 sequences, 40% to 50% of them singletons; the top ten hold 15%. The sequencing sample was made of synovial fluid, either unsorted or a sorted T cell fraction (not recorded which). Receptors were obtained from a male donor with ankylosing spondylitis. The CDR3 runs from the conserved cysteine through the conserved F or W. D genes are given only for firm matches. A clone size is listed for some rows: how often the clone was seen (once, few, many), or a class if it is expanded.

j_gene: TRBJ2-1
abundance: .
len: 15
v_gene: TRBV6-1
d_gene: TRBD2
CDR3nt: TGTGCCACCGGACTAGCGGGAGAGCCCTACAATGAGCAGTTCTTC
CDR3aa: CATGLAGEPYNEQFF

j_gene: TRBJ1-6
abundance: medium-sized
len: 16
v_gene: TRBV20-1
d_gene: TRBD1
CDR3nt: TGCAGTGCTAGAGATCTTGGGACAGGGGACGGGTCACCCCTCCACTTT
CDR3aa: CSARDLGTGDGSPLHF

j_gene: TRBJ1-1
abundance: .
len: 16
v_gene: TRBV4-1
d_gene: TRBD1
CDR3nt: TGCGCCAGCAGCGACCGGGACAGGGGAATTTTCGGTGAAGCTTTCTTT
CDR3aa: CASSDRDRGIFGEAFF

j_gene: TRBJ2-1
abundance: .
len: 15
v_gene: TRBV19
d_gene: .
CDR3nt: TGTGCCAGCGTTCCAGGGGGGAGCTCCTACAATGAGCAGTTCTTC
CDR3aa: CASVPGGSSYNEQFF

j_gene: TRBJ1-5
abundance: large
len: 14
v_gene: TRBV5-1
d_gene: .
CDR3nt: TGCGCCAGCCAACGGGGACGGATCAATCAGCCCCAGCATTTT
CDR3aa: CASQRGRINQPQHF

j_gene: TRBJ2-2
abundance: .
len: 16
v_gene: TRBV10-2
d_gene: .
CDR3nt: TGCGCCAGCATTGCACCGGGACTCAGGCCCGCCGGGGAGCTGTTTTTT
CDR3aa: CASIAPGLRPAGELFF

j_gene: TRBJ1-4
abundance: .
len: 15
v_gene: TRBV4-3
d_gene: .
CDR3nt: TGCGCCAGCAGCCAGGGGGAAGTGGCTAATGAAAAACTGTTTTTT
CDR3aa: CASSQGEVANEKLFF

j_gene: TRBJ2-1
abundance: .
len: 14
v_gene: TRBV7-9
d_gene: TRBD1
CDR3nt: TGTGCCAGCTGGGGGACAGGGAGGTACAATGAGCAGTTCTTC
CDR3aa: CASWGTGRYNEQFF

j_gene: TRBJ2-5
abundance: .
len: 14
v_gene: TRBV18
d_gene: TRBD1
CDR3nt: TGTGCCAGCTCACCACGGGACAGACAAGAGACCCAGTACTTC
CDR3aa: CASSPRDRQETQYF

j_gene: TRBJ2-2
abundance: few
len: 20
v_gene: TRBV5-6
d_gene: TRBD1
CDR3nt: TGTGCCAGCAGCCTCCCCGAGGGGCAGGGGGCACTTTCGAACACCGGGGAGCTGTTTTTT
CDR3aa: CASSLPEGQGALSNTGELFF

j_gene: TRBJ1-2
abundance: few
len: 15
v_gene: TRBV5-5
d_gene: TRBD1
CDR3nt: TGTGCCAGCAGCTCCGGGACAGGGCATAACTATGGCTACACCTTC
CDR3aa: CASSSGTGHNYGYTF

j_gene: TRBJ2-5
abundance: .
len: 16
v_gene: TRBV2
d_gene: TRBD1
CDR3nt: TGTGCCAGCAGTGAAGGAATTTGGGACAGGGGTGAGACCCAGTACTTC
CDR3aa: CASSEGIWDRGETQYF

j_gene: TRBJ2-3
abundance: few
len: 16
v_gene: TRBV5-1
d_gene: .
CDR3nt: TGCGCCAGCAGCTTACGCAAATGGGGGACCACAGATACGCAGTATTTT
CDR3aa: CASSLRKWGTTDTQYF

j_gene: TRBJ2-7
abundance: .
len: 13
v_gene: TRBV15
d_gene: .
CDR3nt: TGTGCCACCAGCAGAGAAAATGGCTACGAGCAGTACTTC
CDR3aa: CATSRENGYEQYF

j_gene: TRBJ1-1
abundance: .
len: 14
v_gene: TRBV3-1
d_gene: .
CDR3nt: TGTGCCAGCAGCCAAGAGGAAACAGGCCCTGAAGCTTTCTTT
CDR3aa: CASSQEETGPEAFF